These 2 T cell receptor beta chains came from one sample sequenced in a study of blood T cell repertoires in COVID-19. TCRdb's copy holds only in-frame clones and misses some; the assay was immunoSEQ multiplex PCR. The table includes under 110,000 clones, under 90% detected once. Source material: peripheral blood. These receptors came from a woman aged 55-75 years with acute or convalescent COVID-19.

The rearrangement links TRBV2 to TRBJ1-1; D ambiguous. The CDR3 runs 14 residues. Trimming removed 4 bases at V and 5 bases at J, with 14 bases between. Germline loops: CDR1 SNHLY, CDR2 FYNNEI. This CDR3 reads CASSGTVEGTEAFF. The CDR3 bases are TGTGCCAGCAGTGGGACCGTCGAGGGTACTGAAGCTTTCTTT.

The chain joins TRBV5-6 to TRBJ2-1; the D gene is possibly TRBD1 (5 bases). Germline V gives CDR1 SGHDT, CDR2 YYEEEE. This CDR3 contains 14 residues. V lost 4 bases, J lost 4 bases, and 12 bases lay in between. DNA for the CDR3: TGTGCCAGCAGCACACAGGCTATATACAATGAGCAGTTCTTC. Translation gives CASSTQAIYNEQFF.